Listed below are T cell receptor beta chains from one sample, sequenced in a study of neurological immune-mediated disorders. TCRdb analysed the 5' RACE reads with MiXCR anew, one entry per CDR3 protein. The sample holds about 78,000 distinct CDR3 sequences, approximately 5% seen once. The specimen was PBMCs. These receptors originate from a woman aged 25 to 39 with multiple sclerosis. CDR3s include the opening cysteine and the closing phenylalanine or tryptophan. Each record gives: J gene, V gene, D gene, clone size, CDR3 length, CDR3 DNA, CDR3 protein. The D gene is left open where the match is weak. For some rows the clone size is stated as once, few or many, or as a class when expanded; others skip it.

TRBJ2-6 TRBV5-1 - many 19 TGCGCCAGCAGCTTGTTTGAGGCAGGCGTGCTCTCTGGGGCCAACGTCCTGACTTTC CASSLFEAGVLSGANVLTF
TRBJ2-2 TRBV6-6 - many 17 TGTGCCAGCAGCTTACCAATTGATATAGCGAACACCGGGGAGCTGTTTTTT CASSLPIDIANTGELFF
TRBJ2-1 TRBV20-1 - many 13 TGCAGTGCCCCGGACAGAATCTATGGTGAGCAGTTCTTC CSAPDRIYGEQFF
TRBJ1-4 TRBV20-1 - - 17 TGCAGTGCTAGTCGGAGGGCAGGACTTCTCAGTAATGAAAAACTGTTTTTT CSASRRAGLLSNEKLFF
TRBJ2-7 TRBV5-1 TRBD2 - 15 TGCGCCAGCAACCCCTCCGGGACTAGTATATACGAGCAGTACTTC CASNPSGTSIYEQYF
TRBJ2-1 TRBV5-1 TRBD1 many 13 TGCGCCAGCATGAGGACAGGTGGGAATGAGCAGTTCTTC CASMRTGGNEQFF
TRBJ1-2 TRBV7-2 - many 15 TGTGCCAGCAGCTTAGCCGTGGGGGGTAACTATGGCTACACCTTC CASSLAVGGNYGYTF
TRBJ2-1 TRBV7-9 TRBD2 - 17 TGTGCCAGCAGCTTAATACGGGGACTAGCGAAGAGTAATGAGCAGTTCTTC CASSLIRGLAKSNEQFF
TRBJ2-3 TRBV10-3 - few 13 TGTGCCATCAGTGAGTCTACCACAGATACGCAGTATTTT CAISESTTDTQYF
TRBJ1-1 TRBV5-1 - many 14 TGCGCCAGCAGCTTGGCCTCGGTGAACACTGAAGCTTTCTTT CASSLASVNTEAFF
TRBJ2-2 TRBV20-1 - many 13 TGCAGTGCTTCGCCTAGTAGCGCCGGGGAGCTGTTTTTT CSASPSSAGELFF
TRBJ1-3 TRBV5-1 - many 15 TGCGCCAGCAGCTTGGATCCAGGGTCCGGAAACACCATATATTTT CASSLDPGSGNTIYF
TRBJ1-2 TRBV18 TRBD1 - 15 TGTGCCAGCTCACAATCGTCGGGACAGCTCTATGGCTACACCTTC CASSQSSGQLYGYTF
TRBJ2-1 TRBV9 TRBD2 many 16 TGTGCCAGCAGCCCTCGACTAGCGGGCAGTACTCCTGAGCAGTTCTTC CASSPRLAGSTPEQFF
TRBJ1-2 TRBV20-1 - many 14 TGCAGTGTCACCTCACGAGGGAGTAACTATGGCTACACCTTC CSVTSRGSNYGYTF
TRBJ1-1 TRBV3-1 TRBD1 many 14 TGTGCCAGCAGCCTCCGACAGGGGGGCACTGAAGCTTTCTTT CASSLRQGGTEAFF
TRBJ2-7 TRBV20-1 TRBD2 many 13 TGCAGTGCTCGACGGGAGGGACTAGCGGGAGAGTACTTC CSARREGLAGEYF
TRBJ2-2 TRBV7-8 - - 16 TGTGCCAGCAGCTTGAACCCGGGACAGAACACCGGGGAGCTGTTTTTT CASSLNPGQNTGELFF
TRBJ1-2 TRBV20-1 TRBD1 many 12 TGCAGTGCTGGGACAGGAAACTATGGCTACACCTTC CSAGTGNYGYTF
TRBJ2-2 TRBV6-6 TRBD1 many 16 TGTGCCAGCAGGCACACAGGGACAGGGGGCTTCGGGGAGCTGTTTTTT CASRHTGTGGFGELFF
TRBJ1-2 TRBV28 - many 13 TGTGCCAGCAGGATTGGGGGTTATTATGGCTACACCTTC CASRIGGYYGYTF
TRBJ1-1 TRBV6-5 - many 15 TGTGCCAGCAGTTACTCGACCAGGGCAAGCACTGAAGCTTTCTTT CASSYSTRASTEAFF
TRBJ2-5 TRBV20-1 - many 14 TGCAGTGCTAGATGGGGGGGACAAAGGGAGACCCAGTACTTC CSARWGGQRETQYF
TRBJ1-1 TRBV7-8 - many 14 TGTGCCAGCAGCTTGCAGGGAGGTCGCGCTGAAGCTTTCTTT CASSLQGGRAEAFF
TRBJ2-7 TRBV27 - many 16 TGTGCCACCCTTGATATATTGGGGGAGGCCCTCGACGAGCAGTACTTC CATLDILGEALDEQYF
TRBJ2-5 TRBV7-2 TRBD2 many 14 TGTGCCAGCAGCTTGGGCGGGGGGGCCGAGACCCAGTACTTC CASSLGGGAETQYF
TRBJ2-3 TRBV7-3 - many 12 TGTGCCAGCGGTTTAGGGGCAGATACGCAGTATTTT CASGLGADTQYF
TRBJ2-1 TRBV12-3/TRBV12-4 - many 13 TGTGCCAGCACCCTCGGGACGAACAATGAGCAGTTCTTC CASTLGTNNEQFF
TRBJ2-3 TRBV20-1 TRBD1 many 17 TGCAGTGCTAGAACAACAGGGGTGGACCCTAGCACAGATACGCAGTATTTT CSARTTGVDPSTDTQYF
TRBJ1-2 TRBV20-1 TRBD1 many 13 TGCAGTGCTAGTCCCGGGACAGGCTATGGCTACACCTTC CSASPGTGYGYTF
TRBJ1-1 TRBV28 - many 12 TGTGCCTCGGGGAGTGGGAGCACTGAAGCTTTCTTT CASGSGSTEAFF
TRBJ1-6 TRBV20-1 TRBD1 many 15 TGCAGTGCTAGAGAAAATACAGGGGGCGGTTCACCCCTCCACTTT CSARENTGGGSPLHF
TRBJ2-3 TRBV15 - many 13 TGTGCCACCAGCAGAGATCGGCCAGATACGCAGTATTTT CATSRDRPDTQYF
TRBJ2-5 TRBV7-8 TRBD2 many 17 TGTGCCAGCAGCTCCCGCCTACTAGCGGGGGGGCAAGGGACCCAGTACTTC CASSSRLLAGGQGTQYF
TRBJ1-1 TRBV3-1 TRBD1 many 14 TGTGCCAGCAGCCAAAACCGACAGGGGACTGAAGCTTTCTTT CASSQNRQGTEAFF
TRBJ1-1 TRBV20-1 - many 12 TGCAGTGCGCCCGGCGTGAACACTGAAGCTTTCTTT CSAPGVNTEAFF
TRBJ2-7 TRBV7-8 TRBD2 many 16 TGTGCCAGCAGAGAACTACTAGCGGGAGGGCCCTACGAGCAGTACTTC CASRELLAGGPYEQYF
TRBJ1-5 TRBV5-1 - many 14 TGCGCCAGCAGGGGAGGGACCGGTGATCAGCCCCAGCATTTT CASRGGTGDQPQHF
TRBJ1-1 TRBV20-1 - many 13 TGCAGCCTTTCGGGACACCTGAACACTGAAGCTTTCTTT CSLSGHLNTEAFF
TRBJ2-1 TRBV20-1 - many 12 TGCAGTTTTTCCGACGAGTACAATGAGCAGTTCTTC CSFSDEYNEQFF
TRBJ1-3 TRBV12-3/TRBV12-4 - many 16 TGTGCCAGCAGTCCGAGGACGCTATTATCTGGAAACACCATATATTTT CASSPRTLLSGNTIYF
TRBJ1-2 TRBV20-1 - many 12 TGCAGTGCTGCGGACAGCATCTATGGCTACACCTTC CSAADSIYGYTF